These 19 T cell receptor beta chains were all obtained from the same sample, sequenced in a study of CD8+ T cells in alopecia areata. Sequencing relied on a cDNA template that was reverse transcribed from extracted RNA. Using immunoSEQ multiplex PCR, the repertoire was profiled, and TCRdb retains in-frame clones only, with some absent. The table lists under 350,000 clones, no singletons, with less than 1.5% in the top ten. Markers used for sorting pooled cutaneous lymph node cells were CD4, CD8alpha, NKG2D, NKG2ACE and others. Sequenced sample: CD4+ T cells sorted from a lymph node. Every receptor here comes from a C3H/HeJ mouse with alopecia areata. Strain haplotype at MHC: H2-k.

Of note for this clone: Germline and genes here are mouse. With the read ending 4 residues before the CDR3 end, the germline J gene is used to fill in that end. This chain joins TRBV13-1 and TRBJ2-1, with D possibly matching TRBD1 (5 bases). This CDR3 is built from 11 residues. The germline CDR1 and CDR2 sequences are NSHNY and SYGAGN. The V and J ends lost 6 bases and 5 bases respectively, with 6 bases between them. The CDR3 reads CASKDNAEQFF. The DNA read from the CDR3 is TGTGCCAGCAAGGACAATGCT.

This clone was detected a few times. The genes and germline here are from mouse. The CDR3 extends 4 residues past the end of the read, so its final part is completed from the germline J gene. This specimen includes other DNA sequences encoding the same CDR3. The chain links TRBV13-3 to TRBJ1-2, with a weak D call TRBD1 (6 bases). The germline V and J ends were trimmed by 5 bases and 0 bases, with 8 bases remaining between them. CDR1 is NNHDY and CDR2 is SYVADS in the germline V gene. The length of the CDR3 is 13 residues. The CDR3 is CASSGQSNSDYTF. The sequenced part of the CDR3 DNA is TGTGCCAGCAGCGGACAGTCAAACTCC.

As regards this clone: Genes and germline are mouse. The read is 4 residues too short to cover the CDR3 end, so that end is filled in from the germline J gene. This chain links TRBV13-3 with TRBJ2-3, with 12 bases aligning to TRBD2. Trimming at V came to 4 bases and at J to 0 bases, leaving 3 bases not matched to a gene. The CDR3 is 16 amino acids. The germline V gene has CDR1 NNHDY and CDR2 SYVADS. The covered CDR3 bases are TGTGCCAGCAGTCCGACTGGGGGGGCTAGTGCAGAA. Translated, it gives CASSPTGGASAE. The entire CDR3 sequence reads CASSPTGGASAETLYF.

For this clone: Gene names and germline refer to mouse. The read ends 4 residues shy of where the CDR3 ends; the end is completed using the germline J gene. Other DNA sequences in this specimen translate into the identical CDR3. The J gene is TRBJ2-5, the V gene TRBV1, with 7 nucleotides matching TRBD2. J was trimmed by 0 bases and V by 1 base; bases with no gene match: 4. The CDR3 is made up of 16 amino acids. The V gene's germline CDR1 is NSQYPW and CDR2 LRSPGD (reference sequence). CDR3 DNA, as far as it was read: TGCACCTGCAGTGCAGTTCTGGGGGATAACCAAGAC. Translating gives CTCSAVLGDNQD. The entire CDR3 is CTCSAVLGDNQDTQYF.

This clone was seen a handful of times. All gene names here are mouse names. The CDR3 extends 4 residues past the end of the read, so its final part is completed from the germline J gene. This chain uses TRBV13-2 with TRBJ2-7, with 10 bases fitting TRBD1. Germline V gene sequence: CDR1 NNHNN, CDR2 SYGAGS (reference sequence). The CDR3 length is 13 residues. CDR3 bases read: TGTGCCAGCGGGCGACAGGGGGCGTAT. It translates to CASGRQGAY. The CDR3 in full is CASGRQGAYEQYF.

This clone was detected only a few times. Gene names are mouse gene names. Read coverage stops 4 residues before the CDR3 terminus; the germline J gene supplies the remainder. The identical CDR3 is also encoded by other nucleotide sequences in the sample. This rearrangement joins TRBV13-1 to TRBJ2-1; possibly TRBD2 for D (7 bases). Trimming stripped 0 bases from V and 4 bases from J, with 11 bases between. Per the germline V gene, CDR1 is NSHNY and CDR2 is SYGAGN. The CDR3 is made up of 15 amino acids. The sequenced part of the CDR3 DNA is TGTGCCAGCAGTGATGCGGGGGGCGCATATGCT. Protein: CASSDAGGAYA. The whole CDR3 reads CASSDAGGAYAEQFF.

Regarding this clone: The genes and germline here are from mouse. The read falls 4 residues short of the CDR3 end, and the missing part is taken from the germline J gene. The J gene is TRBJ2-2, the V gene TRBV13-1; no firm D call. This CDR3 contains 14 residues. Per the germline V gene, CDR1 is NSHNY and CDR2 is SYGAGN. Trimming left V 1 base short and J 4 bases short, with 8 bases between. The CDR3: CASSDWVGTGQLYF. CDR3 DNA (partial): TGTGCCAGCAGTGATTGGGTGGGCACCGGG.

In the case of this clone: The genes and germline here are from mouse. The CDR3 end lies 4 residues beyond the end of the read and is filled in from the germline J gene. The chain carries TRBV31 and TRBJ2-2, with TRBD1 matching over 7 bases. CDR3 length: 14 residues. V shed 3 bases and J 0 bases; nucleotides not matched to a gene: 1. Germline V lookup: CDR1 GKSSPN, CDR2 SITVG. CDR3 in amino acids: CAWRQGPNTGQLYF. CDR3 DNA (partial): TGTGCCTGGAGACAGGGGCCAAACACCGGG. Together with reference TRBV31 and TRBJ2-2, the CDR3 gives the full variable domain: AQTIHQWPVAEIKAVGSPLSLGCTIKGKSSPNLYWYWQATGGTLQQLFYSITVGQVESVVQLNLSASRPKDDQFILSTEKLLLSHSGFYLCAWRQGPNTGQLYFGEGSKLTVL.

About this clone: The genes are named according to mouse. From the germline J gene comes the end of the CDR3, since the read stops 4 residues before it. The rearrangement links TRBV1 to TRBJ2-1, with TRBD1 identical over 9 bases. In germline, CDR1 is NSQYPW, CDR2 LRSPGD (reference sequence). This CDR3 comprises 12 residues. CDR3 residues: CTCSHRGPEQFF. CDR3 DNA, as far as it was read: TGCACCTGCAGTCACAGGGGGCCT.

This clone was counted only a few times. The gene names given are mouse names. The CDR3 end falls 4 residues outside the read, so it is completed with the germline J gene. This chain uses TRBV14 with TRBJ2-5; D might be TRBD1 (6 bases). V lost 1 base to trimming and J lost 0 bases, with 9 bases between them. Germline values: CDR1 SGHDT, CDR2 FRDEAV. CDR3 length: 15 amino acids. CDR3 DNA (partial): TGTGCCAGCAGTTTCAGGGACAATAACCAAGAC. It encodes CASSFRDNNQD. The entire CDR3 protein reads CASSFRDNNQDTQYF.

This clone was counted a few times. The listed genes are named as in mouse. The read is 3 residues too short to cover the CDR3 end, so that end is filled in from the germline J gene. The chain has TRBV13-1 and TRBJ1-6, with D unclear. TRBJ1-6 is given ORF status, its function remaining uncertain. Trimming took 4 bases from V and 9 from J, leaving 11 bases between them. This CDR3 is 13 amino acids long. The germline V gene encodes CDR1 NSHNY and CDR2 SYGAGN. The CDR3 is CASSPRQTSPLYF. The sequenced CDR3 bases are TGTGCCAGCAGTCCCCGACAAACTTCGCCC.

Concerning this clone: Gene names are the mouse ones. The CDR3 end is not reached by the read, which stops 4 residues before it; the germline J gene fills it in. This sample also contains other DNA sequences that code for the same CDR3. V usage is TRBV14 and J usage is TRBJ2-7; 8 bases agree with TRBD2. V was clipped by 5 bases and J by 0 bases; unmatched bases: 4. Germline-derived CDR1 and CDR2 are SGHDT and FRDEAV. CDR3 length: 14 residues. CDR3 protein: CASSRTGSSYEQYF. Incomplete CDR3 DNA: TGTGCCAGCAGCCGGACTGGGAGCTCCTAT. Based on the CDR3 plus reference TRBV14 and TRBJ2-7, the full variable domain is EAGVTQSPRYAVLQEGQAVSFWCDPISGHDTLYWYQQPRDQGPQLLVYFRDEAVIDNSQLPSDRFSAVRPKGTNSTLKIQSAKQGDTATYLCASSRTGSSYEQYFGPGTRLTVL.

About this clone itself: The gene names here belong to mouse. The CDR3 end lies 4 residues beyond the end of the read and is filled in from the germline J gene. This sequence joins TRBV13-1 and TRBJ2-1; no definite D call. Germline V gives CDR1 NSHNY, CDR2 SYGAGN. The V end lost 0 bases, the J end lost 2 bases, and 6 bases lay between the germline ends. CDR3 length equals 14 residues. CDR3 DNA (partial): TGTGCCAGCAGTGATGTAAAAGACTATGCT. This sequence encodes CASSDVKDYA. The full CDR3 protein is CASSDVKDYAEQFF.

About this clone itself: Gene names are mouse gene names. CDR3 sequence reads: CASGDDRGNTGQLYF. The part of the CDR3 DNA that was read is TGTGCCAGCGGTGATGACAGGGGGAACACCGGG. The rearrangement joins TRBV13-2 to TRBJ2-2; 8 nucleotides align to TRBD1. With the read ending 4 residues before the CDR3 end, the germline J gene is used to fill in that end. This CDR3 is built from 15 residues. After removal of 0 bases from V and 2 bases from J, the junction contained 0 bases not matched to a gene. The germline CDR1 and CDR2 sequences are NNHNN and SYGAGS (reference sequence).

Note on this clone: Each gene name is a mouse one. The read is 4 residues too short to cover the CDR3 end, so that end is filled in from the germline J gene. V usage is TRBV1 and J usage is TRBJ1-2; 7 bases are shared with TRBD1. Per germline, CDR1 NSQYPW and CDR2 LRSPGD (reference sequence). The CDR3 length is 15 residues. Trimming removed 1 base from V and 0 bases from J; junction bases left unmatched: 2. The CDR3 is CTCSAAGGANSDYTF. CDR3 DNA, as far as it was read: TGCACCTGCAGTGCAGCAGGGGGAGCAAACTCC.

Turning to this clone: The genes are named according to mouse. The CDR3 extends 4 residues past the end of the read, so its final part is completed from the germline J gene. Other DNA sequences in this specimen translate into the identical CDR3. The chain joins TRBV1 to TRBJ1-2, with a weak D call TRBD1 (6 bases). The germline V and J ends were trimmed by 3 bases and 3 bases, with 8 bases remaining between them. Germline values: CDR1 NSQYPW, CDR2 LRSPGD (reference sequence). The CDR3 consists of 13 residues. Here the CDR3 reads CTCSASGDSDYTF. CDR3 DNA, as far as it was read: TGCACCTGCAGTGCCTCAGGGGACTCC.

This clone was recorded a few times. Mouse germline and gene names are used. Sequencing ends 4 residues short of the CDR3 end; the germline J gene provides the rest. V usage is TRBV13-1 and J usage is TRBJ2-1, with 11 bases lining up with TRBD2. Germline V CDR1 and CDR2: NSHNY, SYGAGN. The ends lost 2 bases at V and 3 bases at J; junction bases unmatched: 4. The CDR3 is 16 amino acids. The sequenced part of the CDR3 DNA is TGTGCCAGCAGTGAGGGGACTGGGGGTCCCTATGCT. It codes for CASSEGTGGPYA. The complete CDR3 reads CASSEGTGGPYAEQFF.

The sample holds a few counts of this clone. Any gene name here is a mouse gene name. The chain's CDR3 is CASSDARTGDYNSPLYF. The CDR3 DNA, read in part, is TGTGCCAGCAGTGATGCCCGGACAGGGGATTATAATTCGCCC. V usage is TRBV13-1 and J usage is TRBJ1-6, with TRBD1 identical over 9 bases. The CDR3 is cut off 3 residues early in the read; its end comes from the germline J gene. TRBJ1-6 is reported as an ORF; its role is uncertain. The CDR3 spans 17 residues. V was clipped by 0 bases and J by 4 bases; unmatched bases: 5. Germline lookup yields CDR1 NSHNY and CDR2 SYGAGN.

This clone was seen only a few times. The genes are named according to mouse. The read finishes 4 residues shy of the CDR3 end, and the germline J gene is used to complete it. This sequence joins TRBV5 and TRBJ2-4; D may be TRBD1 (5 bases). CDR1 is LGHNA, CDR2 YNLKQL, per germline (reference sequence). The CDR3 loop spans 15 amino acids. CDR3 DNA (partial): TGTGCCAGCAGCCAAGATTCCGGGAAGGGGAAC. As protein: CASSQDSGKGN. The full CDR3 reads CASSQDSGKGNTLYF.